The clone carrying this T cell receptor (beta chain) came up once. Its antigen is currently unknown. The data were obtained in a study of T cells in tuberculosis. Study-level information: This South African cohort compared adolescents with or without latent tuberculosis against adults with active tuberculosis.

Whole-study findings and limits: Selection depended on which cryopreserved specimens were available.

This CDR3 spans 16 amino acids. Trimming left V 0 bases short and J 7 bases short, with 21 bases between. CDR1 and CDR2 (germline): GTSNPN, SVGIG (reference sequence). Sequencing used immunoSEQ multiplex PCR; TCRdb keeps in-frame clones, though not all of them. The sample consists of 24,000 or so clones, about 95% of them appearing once. The TCR was taken from a donor between 10 and 35 years old with latent tuberculosis or without tuberculosis infection. V is TRBV30 and J is TRBJ2-5; perhaps TRBD1 as D (5 bases). The sequenced sample consisted of PBMCs. The chain's CDR3 is CAWSVPRPRNQGTQYF. The DNA of the CDR3 is TGTGCCTGGAGTGTCCCTCGGCCCCGCAATCAGGGGACCCAGTACTTC. Supplemented by reference TRBV30 and TRBJ2-5, the full variable domain reads SQTIHQWPATLVQPVGSPLSLECTVEGTSNPNLYWYRQAAGRGLQLLFYSVGIGQISSEVPQNLSASRPQDRQFILSSKKLLLSDSGFYLCAWSVPRPRNQGTQYFGPGTRLLVL.